This TCR beta chain emerged from a study of blood T cells in healthy people across ages. Study-level findings and limits: The fall in TCR beta diversity per million T cells was roughly linear with age. Donor CMV infection status was unknown, possibly confounding age-related changes in expanded clonotypes.

A sample-barcoded 5' primer and a J-beta primer mix were used in a second PCR of roughly 6 to 11 cycles. TCRdb re-derived calls from the 5' RACE reads in MiXCR, one entry per CDR3 protein. The sample contains around 1,500,000 distinct CDR3 sequences, roughly 30% of which appear only once. This CDR3 has 13 amino acids. Germline V gene data show CDR1 as MNHEY and CDR2 as SVGAGI. V was pared by 0 bases and J by 6 bases, with 8 bases between. In the case of this clonotype: Its antigen is unidentified.

This receptor was identified in a young woman in good health. Sample: blood. The chain combines TRBV6-5 with TRBJ1-2; no clear D. The CDR3 loop is CASSYSSRDGYTF. The CDR3 nucleotides read TGTGCCAGCAGTTACTCGAGCAGAGATGGCTACACCTTC.